There are a few counts of the clone carrying this TCR beta chain. These data come from a study of beta chain features in type 1 diabetes. Study summary: Patients looked much like healthy donors when it came to age, gender and cell yields. Over all samples combined, some 110 million sorted cells were examined.

Every isolated RNA sample was fully reverse transcribed, so sequencing captured expressed TCRB transcripts. Repertoires were generated with immunoSEQ multiplex PCR, while TCRdb's copy carries only in-frame clones and drops some. The sample has 900,000 or so clones; 15% to 20% are singletons. Deletions cut 5 bases from V and 1 base from J, with 3 bases between. The germline CDR1 and CDR2 sequences are MNHNY and SVGAGI (reference sequence). CDR3 length equals 12 residues. The sequenced material came from naive CD4+ T cells from blood. The TCR was taken from a woman under 30 in good health. The rearrangement joins TRBV6-6 to TRBJ2-1; unclear D gene. CDR3 loop: CASSRSYNEQFF. The CDR3 coding sequence is TGTGCCAGCAGTCGTTCCTACAATGAGCAGTTCTTC.